Included here is one TCR beta chain sequence, with context. Its cognate antigen is unknown. Method: immunoSEQ multiplex PCR; TCRdb's copy keeps in-frame clones and lacks some. Of approximately 81,000 clones listed, 90% to 95% are singletons. This specimen comes from a study of human versus mouse CDR3 diversity and MHC coevolution. Whole-study context: Between about 0.6 x 10^7 and 1.8 x 10^7 valid reads came from each sample. Study-wide findings and caveats: Human CDR3s averaged more deletions and insertions than mouse CDR3s.

Naive CD4 T cells were sorted as CD45RO-negative, CD62L-positive. Trimming took off 5 bases at V and 4 bases at J, with 14 bases between the two ends. Germline V CDR1 and CDR2: SGHNT, YENEEA. This CDR3 comprises 14 residues. The receptor was isolated from a person between 25 and 70 years old in good health. The sample taken for sequencing was naive CD4+ T cells from blood. Subset meaning: CD45RO-negative CD62L-positive naive CD4 T cells. The chain couples TRBV11-3 to TRBJ1-1; D gene ambiguous. The CDR3 region has the DNA TGTGCCAGCAGCCCCGAGCCGGGGAGCACTGAAGCTTTCTTT. It codes for CASSPEPGSTEAFF.